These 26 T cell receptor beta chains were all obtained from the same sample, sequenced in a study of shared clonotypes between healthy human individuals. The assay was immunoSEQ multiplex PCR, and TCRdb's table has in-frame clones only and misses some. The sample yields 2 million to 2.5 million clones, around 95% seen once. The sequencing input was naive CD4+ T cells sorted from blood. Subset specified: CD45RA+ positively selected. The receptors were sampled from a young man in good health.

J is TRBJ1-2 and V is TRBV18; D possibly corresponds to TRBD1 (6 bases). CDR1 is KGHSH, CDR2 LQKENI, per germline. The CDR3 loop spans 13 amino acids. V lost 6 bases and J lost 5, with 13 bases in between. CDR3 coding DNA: TGTGCCAGCTCTCTGGGACAACAATATGGCTACACCTTC. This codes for CASSLGQQYGYTF.

The CDR3 DNA reads TGTGCCAGTAGTCTCCGGGTGGGGTGGTACGAGCAGTACTTC. It is translated as CASSLRVGWYEQYF. This rearrangement joins TRBV19 to TRBJ2-7; D gene unclear. CDR1 is LNHDA, CDR2 SQIVND, per germline (reference sequence). The CDR3 extends over 14 amino acids. With 5 bases removed from V and 4 bases from J, the gap between germline ends came to 15 bases.

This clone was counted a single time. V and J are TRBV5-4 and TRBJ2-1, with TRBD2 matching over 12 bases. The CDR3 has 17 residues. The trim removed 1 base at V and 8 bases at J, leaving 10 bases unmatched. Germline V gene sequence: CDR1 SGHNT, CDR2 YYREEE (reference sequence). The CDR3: CASSLRLAGALRYEQFF. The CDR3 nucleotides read TGTGCCAGCAGCTTGAGACTAGCGGGAGCTTTACGGTATGAGCAGTTCTTC.

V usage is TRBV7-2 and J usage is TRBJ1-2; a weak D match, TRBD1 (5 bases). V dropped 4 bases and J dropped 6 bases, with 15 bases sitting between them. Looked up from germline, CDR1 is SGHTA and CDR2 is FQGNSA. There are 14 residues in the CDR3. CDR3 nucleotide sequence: TGTGCCAGCAGCTATTCCGGGACCATAAATGGCTACACCTTC. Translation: CASSYSGTINGYTF.

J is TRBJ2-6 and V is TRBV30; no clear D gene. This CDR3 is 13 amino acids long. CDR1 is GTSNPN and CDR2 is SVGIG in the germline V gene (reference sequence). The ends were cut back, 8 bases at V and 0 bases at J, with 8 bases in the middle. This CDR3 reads CAEAASGANVLTF. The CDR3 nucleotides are TGTGCCGAGGCGGCCTCTGGGGCCAACGTCCTGACTTTC.

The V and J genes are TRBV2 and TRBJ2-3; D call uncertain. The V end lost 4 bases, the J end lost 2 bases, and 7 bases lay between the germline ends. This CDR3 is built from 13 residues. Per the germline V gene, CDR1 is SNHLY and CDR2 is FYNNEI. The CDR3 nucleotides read TGTGCCAGCAGTGGTACAACCACAGATACGCAGTATTTT. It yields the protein CASSGTTTDTQYF.

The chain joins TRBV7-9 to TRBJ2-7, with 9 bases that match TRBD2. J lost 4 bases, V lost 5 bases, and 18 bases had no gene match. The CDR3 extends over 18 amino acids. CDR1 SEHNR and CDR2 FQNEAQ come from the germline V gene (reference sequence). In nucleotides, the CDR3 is TGTGCCAGCAGCCCAAACCCTAGTAGCGGGAGAATGACATACGAGCAGTACTTC. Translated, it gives CASSPNPSSGRMTYEQYF.

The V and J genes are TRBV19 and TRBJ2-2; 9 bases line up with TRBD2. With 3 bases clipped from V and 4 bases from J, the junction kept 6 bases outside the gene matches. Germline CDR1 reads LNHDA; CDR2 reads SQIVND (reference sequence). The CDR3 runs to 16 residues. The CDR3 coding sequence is TGTGCCAGTAGTATCATATTGACTAGCGGCACCGGGGAGCTGTTTTTT. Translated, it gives CASSIILTSGTGELFF.

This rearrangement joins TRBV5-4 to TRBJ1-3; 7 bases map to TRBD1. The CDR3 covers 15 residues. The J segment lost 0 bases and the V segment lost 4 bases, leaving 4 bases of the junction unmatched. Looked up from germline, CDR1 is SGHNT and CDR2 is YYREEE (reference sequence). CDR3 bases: TGTGCCAGCAGCCAGGGACAGCTCTCTGGAAACACCATATATTTT. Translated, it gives CASSQGQLSGNTIYF.

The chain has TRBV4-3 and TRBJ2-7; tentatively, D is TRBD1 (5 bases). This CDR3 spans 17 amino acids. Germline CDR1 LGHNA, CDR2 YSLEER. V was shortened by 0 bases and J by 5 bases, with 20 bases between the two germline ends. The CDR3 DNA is TGCGCCAGCAGCCAAGATTATAGTACCAGGGCTCCCCACGAGCAGTACTTC. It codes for CASSQDYSTRAPHEQYF.

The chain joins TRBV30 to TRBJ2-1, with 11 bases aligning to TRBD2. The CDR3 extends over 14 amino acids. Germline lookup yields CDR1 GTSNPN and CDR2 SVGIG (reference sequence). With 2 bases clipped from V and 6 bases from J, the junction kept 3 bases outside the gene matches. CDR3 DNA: TGTGCCTGGAGTCGACTAGCGGGATTCAATGAGCAGTTCTTC. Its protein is CAWSRLAGFNEQFF.

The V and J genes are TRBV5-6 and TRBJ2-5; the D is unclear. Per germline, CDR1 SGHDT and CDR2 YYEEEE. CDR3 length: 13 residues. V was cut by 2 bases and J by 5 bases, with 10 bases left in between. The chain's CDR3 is CASSLAHAETQYF. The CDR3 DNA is TGTGCCAGCAGCTTAGCCCATGCCGAGACCCAGTACTTC.

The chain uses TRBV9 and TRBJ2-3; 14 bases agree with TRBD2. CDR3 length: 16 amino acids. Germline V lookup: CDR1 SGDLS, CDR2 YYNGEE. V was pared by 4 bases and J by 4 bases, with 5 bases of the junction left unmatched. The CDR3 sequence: CASSTGLAGAPDTQYF. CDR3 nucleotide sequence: TGTGCCAGCAGCACGGGACTAGCGGGAGCCCCAGATACGCAGTATTTT.

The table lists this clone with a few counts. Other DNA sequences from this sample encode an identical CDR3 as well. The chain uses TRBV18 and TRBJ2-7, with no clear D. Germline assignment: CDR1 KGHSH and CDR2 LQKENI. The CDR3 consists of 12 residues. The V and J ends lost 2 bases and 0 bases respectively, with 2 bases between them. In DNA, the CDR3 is TGTGCCAGCTCACCATCCTCCTACGAGCAGTACTTC. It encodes CASSPSSYEQYF.

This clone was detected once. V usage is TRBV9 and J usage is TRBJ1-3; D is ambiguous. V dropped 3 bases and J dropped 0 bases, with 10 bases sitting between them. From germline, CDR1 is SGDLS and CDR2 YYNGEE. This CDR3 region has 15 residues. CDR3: CASSEDGSSGNTIYF. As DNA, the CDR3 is TGTGCCAGCAGCGAGGACGGAAGCTCTGGAAACACCATATATTTT.

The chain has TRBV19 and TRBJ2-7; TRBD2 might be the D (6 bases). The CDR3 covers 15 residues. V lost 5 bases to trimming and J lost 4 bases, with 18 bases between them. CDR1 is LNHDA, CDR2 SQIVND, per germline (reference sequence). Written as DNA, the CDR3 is TGTGCCAGTAGTTCGGGAGCGGGTGCCGGGTACGAGCAGTACTTC. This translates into CASSSGAGAGYEQYF. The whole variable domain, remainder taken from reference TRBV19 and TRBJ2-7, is DGGITQSPKYLFRKEGQNVTLSCEQNLNHDAMYWYRQDPGQGLRLIYYSQIVNDFQKGDIAEGYSVSREKKESFPLTVTSAQKNPTAFYLCASSSGAGAGYEQYFGPGTRLTVT.

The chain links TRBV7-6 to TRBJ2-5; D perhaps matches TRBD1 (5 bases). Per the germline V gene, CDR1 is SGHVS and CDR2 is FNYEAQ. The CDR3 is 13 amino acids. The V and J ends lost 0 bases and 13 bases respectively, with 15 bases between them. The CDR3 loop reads CASSLAGQARTYF. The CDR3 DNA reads TGTGCCAGCAGCTTAGCGGGGCAGGCCAGAACGTACTTC.

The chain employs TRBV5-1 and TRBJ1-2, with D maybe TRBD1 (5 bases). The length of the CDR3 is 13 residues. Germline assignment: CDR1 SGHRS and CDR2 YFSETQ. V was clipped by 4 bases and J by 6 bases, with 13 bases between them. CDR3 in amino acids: CASSPGEGHGYTF. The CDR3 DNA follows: TGCGCCAGCAGCCCAGGAGAGGGGCATGGCTACACCTTC. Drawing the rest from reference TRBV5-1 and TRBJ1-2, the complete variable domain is KAGVTQTPRYLIKTRGQQVTLSCSPISGHRSVSWYQQTPGQGLQFLFEYFSETQRNKGNFPGRFSGRQFSNSRSEMNVSTLELGDSALYLCASSPGEGHGYTFGSGTRLTVV.

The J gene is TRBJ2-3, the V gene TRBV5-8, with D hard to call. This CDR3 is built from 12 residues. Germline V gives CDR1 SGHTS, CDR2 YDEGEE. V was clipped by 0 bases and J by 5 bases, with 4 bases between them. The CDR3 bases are TGTGCCAGCAGCTTGGTGCGAGATACGCAGTATTTT. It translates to CASSLVRDTQYF.

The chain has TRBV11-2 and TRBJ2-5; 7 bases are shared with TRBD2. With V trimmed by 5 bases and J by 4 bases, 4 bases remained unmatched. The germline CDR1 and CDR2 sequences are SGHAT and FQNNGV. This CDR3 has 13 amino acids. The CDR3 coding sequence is TGTGCCAGCAGCGGGGGGGGATCAGAGACCCAGTACTTC. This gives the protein CASSGGGSETQYF.

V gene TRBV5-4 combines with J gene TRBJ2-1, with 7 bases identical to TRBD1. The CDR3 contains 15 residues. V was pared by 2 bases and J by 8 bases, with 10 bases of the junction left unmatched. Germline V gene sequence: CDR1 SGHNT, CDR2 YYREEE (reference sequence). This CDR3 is CASSLMGTVVDEQFF. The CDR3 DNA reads TGTGCCAGCAGCTTAATGGGGACAGTTGTCGATGAGCAGTTCTTC.

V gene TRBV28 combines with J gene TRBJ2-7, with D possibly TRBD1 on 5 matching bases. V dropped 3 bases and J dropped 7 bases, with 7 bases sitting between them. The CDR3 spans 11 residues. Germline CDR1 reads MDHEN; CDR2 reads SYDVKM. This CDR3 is CASSLGQEQYF. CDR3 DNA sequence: TGTGCCAGCAGTTTGGGGCAGGAGCAGTACTTC.

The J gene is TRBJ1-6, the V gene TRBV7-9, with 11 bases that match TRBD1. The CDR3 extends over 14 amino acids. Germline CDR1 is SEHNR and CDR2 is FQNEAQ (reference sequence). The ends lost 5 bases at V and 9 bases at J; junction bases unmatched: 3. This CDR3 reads CASSAGQGGSPLHF. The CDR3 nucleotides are TGTGCCAGCAGCGCGGGACAGGGGGGTTCACCCCTCCACTTT.

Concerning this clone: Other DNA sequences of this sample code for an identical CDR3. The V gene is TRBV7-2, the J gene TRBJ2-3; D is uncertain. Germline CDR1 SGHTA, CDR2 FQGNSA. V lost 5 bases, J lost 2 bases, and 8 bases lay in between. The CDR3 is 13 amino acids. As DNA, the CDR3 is TGTGCCAGCAGCAGCTACACCACAGATACGCAGTATTTT. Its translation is CASSSYTTDTQYF.

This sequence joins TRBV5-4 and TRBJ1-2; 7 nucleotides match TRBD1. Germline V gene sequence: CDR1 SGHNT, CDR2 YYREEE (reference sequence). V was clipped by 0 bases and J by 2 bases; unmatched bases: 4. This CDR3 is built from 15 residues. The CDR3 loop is CASSLAGRGNYGYTF. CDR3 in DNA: TGTGCCAGCAGCTTGGCTGGCAGGGGGAACTATGGCTACACCTTC.

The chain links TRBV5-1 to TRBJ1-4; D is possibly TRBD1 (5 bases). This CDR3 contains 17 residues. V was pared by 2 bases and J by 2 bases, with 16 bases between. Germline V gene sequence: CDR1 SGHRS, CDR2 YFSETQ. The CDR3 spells CASSFSPGKATNEKLFF. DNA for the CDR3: TGCGCCAGCAGCTTTTCCCCAGGGAAAGCGACTAATGAAAAACTGTTTTTT.